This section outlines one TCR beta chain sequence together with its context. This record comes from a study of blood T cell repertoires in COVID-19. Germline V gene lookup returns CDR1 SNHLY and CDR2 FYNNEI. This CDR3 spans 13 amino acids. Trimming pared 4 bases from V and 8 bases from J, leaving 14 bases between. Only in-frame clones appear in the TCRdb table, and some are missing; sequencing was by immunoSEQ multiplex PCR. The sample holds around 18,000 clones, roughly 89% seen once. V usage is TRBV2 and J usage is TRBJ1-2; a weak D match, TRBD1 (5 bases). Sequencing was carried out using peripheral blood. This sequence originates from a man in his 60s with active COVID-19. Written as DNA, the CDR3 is TGTGCCAGCAGTGGACAGTCCTTAGGAGGCTACACCTTC. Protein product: CASSGQSLGGYTF.